Listed below are T cell receptor beta chains from one sample, sequenced in a study of blood T cell repertoires in COVID-19. Data came from immunoSEQ multiplex PCR; TCRdb stores just in-frame clones and leaves some out. The repertoire holds around 290,000 clones, about nine tenths seen once, with 1.5% to 2% in the top ten. Material: PBMCs or T cells enriched from blood (not recorded which). All receptors come from a middle-aged woman who had recovered from COVID-19. CDR3s include the opening cysteine and the closing phenylalanine or tryptophan. The D gene is left open where the match is weak. Some rows mark clone size as missing; the rest say once, few, many or name a class of expanded clone.

V	D	size	length	J	DNA	CDR3
TRBV6-5	-	-	13	TRBJ1-1	TGTGCCAGCAGTTTAACCAGGGACACTGAAGCTTTCTTT	CASSLTRDTEAFF
TRBV19	-	-	17	TRBJ2-3	TGTGCCAGTACCCGGACAGTAAACGCTAGAACCACAGATACGCAGTATTTT	CASTRTVNARTTDTQYF
TRBV7-9	-	-	13	TRBJ1-2	TGTGCCAGCAGCCAAACCGCCGGTTATGGCTACACCTTC	CASSQTAGYGYTF
TRBV18	TRBD1	once	18	TRBJ2-3	TGTGCCAGCTCACCACAACCCGACAGGGGCCGCAAAGCGGGTACGCAGTATTTT	CASSPQPDRGRKAGTQYF
TRBV7-9	-	-	12	TRBJ1-2	TGTGCCAGCAGCCCACCCGGCGGCGGCTACACCTTC	CASSPPGGGYTF
TRBV14	-	few	14	TRBJ1-2	TGTGCCAGCAGCCAAGAAACGGGAACTATGGCTAGGACCTTC	CASSQETGTMARTF
TRBV19	TRBD1	-	15	TRBJ1-2	TGTGCCAGTAGTAAAACGACAGGGGTTAACTATGGCTACACCTTC	CASSKTTGVNYGYTF
TRBV5-5	TRBD1	once	15	TRBJ1-5	TGTGCCAGCAGCTTGTGGACAGGACACAATCAGCCCCAGCATTTT	CASSLWTGHNQPQHF
TRBV2	-	few	14	TRBJ2-3	TGTGCCAGCTCTTGGACAGCTAGCACAGATACGCAGTATTTT	CASSWTASTDTQYF
TRBV19	TRBD1	-	14	TRBJ2-1	TGTGCCAGTAGGAAAAACTCAGGGGGCAATGAGCAGTTCTTC	CASRKNSGGNEQFF
TRBV19	-	-	14	TRBJ1-2	TGTGCCAGTAGCACCCCCGGGAAGGACTATGGCTACACCTTC	CASSTPGKDYGYTF
TRBV3-1/TRBV3-2	-	-	13	TRBJ1-2	TGTGCCAGCTGCGGGGCCTACGCCTATGGCTACACCTTC	CASCGAYAYGYTF
TRBV14	TRBD2	-	19	TRBJ2-1	TGTGCCAGCAGCCACGCCGGGACTAGCGGGAGTTGGTCCTACAATGAGCAGTTCTTC	CASSHAGTSGSWSYNEQFF
TRBV6-2/TRBV6-3	-	-	14	TRBJ1-4	TGTGCCAGCAGCTTACTGGGGGGAGCGGAAAAACTGTTTTTT	CASSLLGGAEKLFF
TRBV12-3/TRBV12-4	-	-	13	TRBJ2-3	TGTGCCAGCAGTACCCGACAGACAGATACGCAGTATTTT	CASSTRQTDTQYF
TRBV9	-	-	12	TRBJ1-1	TGTGCCAGCAGCCCCACAGGGAGTTTGGCTTTCTTT	CASSPTGSLAFF
TRBV2	-	-	14	TRBJ1-2	TGTGCCAGCAGTCGGGTGACCTCTAACTATGGCTACACCTTC	CASSRVTSNYGYTF
TRBV30	-	once	11	TRBJ2-7	TGTGCCTGGAGTATTCTCTCCGAGCAGTACTTC	CAWSILSEQYF
TRBV7-9	TRBD1	-	15	TRBJ2-5	TGTGCCAGCAGTACCGGACAGGGAATCAGAGAGACCCAGTACTTC	CASSTGQGIRETQYF
TRBV7-9	-	-	12	TRBJ2-3	TGTGCCAGCAGCCCCCAGGGAGATACGCAGTATTTT	CASSPQGDTQYF
TRBV4-1	-	-	16	TRBJ2-4	TGCGCCAGCAGCCAAGGTCCCCGGGATTGGCGGGACATTCAGTACTTC	CASSQGPRDWRDIQYF
TRBV7-2	TRBD1	-	17	TRBJ1-6	TGTGCCAGCAGCCAAATAGGACAGGGAGCGGATAATTCACCCCTCCACTTT	CASSQIGQGADNSPLHF
TRBV27	-	once	13	TRBJ2-1	TGTGCCAGCAGTTTTAACAGGTTCAATGAGCAGTTCTTC	CASSFNRFNEQFF
TRBV7-3	-	-	13	TRBJ1-1	TGTGCCAGCAGCCCCCAGGCGAACACTGAAGCTTTCTTT	CASSPQANTEAFF
TRBV7-8	-	-	14	TRBJ2-7	TGTGCCAGCAGCTACGACAGCAACAGCTACGAGCAGTACTTC	CASSYDSNSYEQYF
TRBV18	TRBD1	-	15	TRBJ1-1	TGTGCCAGCTCGCGGAGGACAGGGGCGAACACTGAAGCTTTCTTT	CASSRRTGANTEAFF
TRBV27	-	once	15	TRBJ1-1	TGTGCCAGCAGTCTCCATTATCCATTAGACACTGAAGCTTTCTTT	CASSLHYPLDTEAFF
TRBV6-5	TRBD1	-	14	TRBJ1-6	TGTGCCAGCAGTACCGGGACAGACAATTCACCCCTCCACTTT	CASSTGTDNSPLHF
TRBV7-3	-	-	13	TRBJ2-7	TGTGCCAGCAGCTACGCCCGGGGCTACGAGCAGTACTTC	CASSYARGYEQYF
TRBV5-1	-	-	13	TRBJ1-5	TGCGCCAGCAGCGAATTCGGAGATCAGCCCCAGCATTTT	CASSEFGDQPQHF
TRBV7-2	-	-	13	TRBJ1-1	TGTGCCAGCAGCTTAGGTTGGAACAGCGAAGCTTTCTTT	CASSLGWNSEAFF
TRBV19	-	once	16	TRBJ2-3	TGTGCCAGTAGTCCCCTAATAAGGACTCCCACAGATACGCAGTATTTT	CASSPLIRTPTDTQYF
TRBV19	TRBD2	-	13	TRBJ2-1	TGTGCCAGTAATAAGCGGGAGGGTCATGAGCAGTTCTTC	CASNKREGHEQFF
TRBV19	-	-	14	TRBJ1-4	TGTGCCAGTAGTAGCAGGGCTCAAAATGAAAAACTGTTTTTT	CASSSRAQNEKLFF
TRBV5-1	TRBD1	-	15	TRBJ1-1	TGCGCCAGCAGCTCCCGACAGGGGGCCGACACTGAAGCTTTCTTT	CASSSRQGADTEAFF
TRBV7-2	TRBD1	-	16	TRBJ2-6	TGTGCCAGCAGCTCACAGGGGACCTCTGGGGCCAACGTCCTGACTTTC	CASSSQGTSGANVLTF
TRBV7-2	-	-	15	TRBJ1-1	TGTGCCAGCAGCTTAGTAGGGAGGGGAGCCACTGAAGCTTTCTTT	CASSLVGRGATEAFF
TRBV2	TRBD2	once	15	TRBJ2-5	TGTGCCAGCAGGATCCTAGCGGGGGGGCCGGAGACCCAGTACTTC	CASRILAGGPETQYF
TRBV6-5	-	-	14	TRBJ2-7	TGTGCCAGCAGTTACGTGCGGGGCAACTACGAGCAGTACTTC	CASSYVRGNYEQYF
TRBV2	-	-	13	TRBJ1-2	TGTGCCAGCAGTGAACAGACATTAGGAGGCTACACCTTC	CASSEQTLGGYTF
TRBV19	TRBD1	-	14	TRBJ1-2	TGTGCCAGTAGGAGGACAGGGATAAACTATGGCTACACCTTC	CASRRTGINYGYTF
TRBV6-1	-	-	14	TRBJ1-5	TGTGCCAGCAGTGAAGGGACAGTAAGGCAGCCCCAGCATTTT	CASSEGTVRQPQHF
TRBV9	TRBD1	-	13	TRBJ2-1	TGTGCCAGCAGCAAAGGGACAGTCAATGAGCAGTTCTTC	CASSKGTVNEQFF
TRBV25-1	-	-	16	TRBJ2-2	TGTGCCAGCAGTGAATATAATGCGGGGAACACCGGGGAGCTGTTTTTT	CASSEYNAGNTGELFF
TRBV5-8	-	-	13	TRBJ1-4	TGTGCCAGCAGCTTGAAGCCGGGTGAAAAACTGTTTTTT	CASSLKPGEKLFF
TRBV10-1	-	once	14	TRBJ2-5	TGCGCCGGTTCCCCGGGAACACATCAAGAGACCCAGTACTTC	CAGSPGTHQETQYF
TRBV12-5	-	once	14	TRBJ2-2	TGTGCTAGTGGTTCCGGGTCGCACACCGGGGAGCTGTTTTTT	CASGSGSHTGELFF
TRBV3-1/TRBV3-2	-	-	13	TRBJ1-1	TGTGCCAGCAGCCAATTTTTAAAAACTGAAGCTTTCTTT	CASSQFLKTEAFF
TRBV7-9	-	-	14	TRBJ1-1	TGTGCCAGCAGCTTTTTGGGACATCTCACTGAAGCTTTCTTT	CASSFLGHLTEAFF
TRBV14	-	-	16	TRBJ2-2	TGTGCCAGCAGCCAAGCTCGGACTTTAAACACCGGGGAGCTGTTTTTT	CASSQARTLNTGELFF
TRBV5-4	-	-	13	TRBJ2-2	TGTGCCAGCAGCCCGGGGGAGACCGGGGAGCTGTTTTTT	CASSPGETGELFF
TRBV18	-	once	17	TRBJ2-4	TGTGCCAGCTCACCAGGTTACAGCGGGCCCCGGGGGAACATTCAGTACTTC	CASSPGYSGPRGNIQYF